The 25 T cell receptor beta chains listed next were all sequenced from one sample in a study of siplizumab effects on memory and regulatory T cells. Sequencing used immunoSEQ multiplex PCR; TCRdb keeps in-frame clones, though not all of them. Of 100,000 or so clones in the sample, about 93% were seen once. The sample comprised Tregs sorted from blood. All receptors come from a human donor in good health.

The chain carries TRBV29-1 and TRBJ2-7; D gene unclear. Per germline, CDR1 SQVTM and CDR2 ANQGSEA. The V and J ends lost 1 base and 0 bases respectively, with 10 bases between them. This CDR3 is 14 amino acids long. As DNA, the CDR3 is TGCAGCGTTGAAGGGGTGGATAGCTCCTACGAGCAGTACTTC. It codes for CSVEGVDSSYEQYF.

The V call is TRBV11-2, the J call TRBJ2-5; D is uncertain. Germline CDR1 SGHAT, CDR2 FQNNGV. V was cut by 4 bases and J by 5 bases, with 14 bases left in between. This CDR3 is 14 amino acids long. The CDR3 nucleotides read TGTGCCAGCAGCTCGCGACTGGAAGGGGAGACCCAGTACTTC. Its translation is CASSSRLEGETQYF.

The chain recombines TRBV20-1 with TRBJ2-1, with D uncertain. Trimming left V 5 bases short and J 9 bases short, with 11 bases between. From germline, CDR1 is DFQATT and CDR2 SNEGSKA (reference sequence). CDR3 size: 11 residues. The CDR3 spells CSAESRGEQFF. The CDR3, as DNA: TGCAGTGCTGAGTCTAGAGGTGAGCAGTTCTTC.

The CDR3 spells CASSMLAGASNQPQHF. The CDR3 nucleotides read TGTGCCAGTAGTATGTTAGCAGGGGCGAGCAATCAGCCCCAGCATTTT. The chain is built from TRBV19 and TRBJ1-5; tentative D call: TRBD1 (6 bases). There are 16 residues in the CDR3. Trimming stripped 3 bases from V and 1 base from J, with 13 bases between. The germline V gene encodes CDR1 LNHDA and CDR2 SQIVND (reference sequence).

V and J are TRBV27 and TRBJ2-7, with D possibly matching TRBD1 (6 bases). This CDR3 is 15 amino acids long. V was pared by 2 bases and J by 2 bases, with 13 bases between. Germline V CDR1 and CDR2: MNHEY, SMNVEV (reference sequence). CDR3 in amino acids: CASSLPGTPPYEQYF. CDR3 DNA sequence: TGTGCCAGCAGTTTACCCGGGACACCTCCCTACGAGCAGTACTTC.

The rearrangement links TRBV28 to TRBJ1-1; 12 bases line up with TRBD1. The CDR3 has 16 amino acids. Germline V gene lookup returns CDR1 MDHEN and CDR2 SYDVKM. V was clipped by 7 bases and J by 5 bases; unmatched bases: 11. DNA for the CDR3: TGTGCCAGCATAAGCCGGGACAGGGGGCGTCGGACTGAAGCTTTCTTT. Its protein is CASISRDRGRRTEAFF.

The chain couples TRBV28 to TRBJ1-5; D not resolved. CDR3 length equals 12 residues. The ends were cut back, 8 bases at V and 0 bases at J, with 5 bases in the middle. Germline V gene data show CDR1 as MDHEN and CDR2 as SYDVKM. The CDR3, as DNA: TGTGCCAGCCCGGATAGCAATCAGCCCCAGCATTTT. It translates to CASPDSNQPQHF.

A few counts support this clone. V gene TRBV30 combines with J gene TRBJ1-5; D is unresolved. The length of the CDR3 is 13 residues. Trimming took 2 bases from V and 4 from J, leaving 9 bases between them. CDR1 GTSNPN and CDR2 SVGIG come from the germline V gene (reference sequence). CDR3 bases: TGTGCCTGGAGTCCCCAAACGAATCAGCCCCAGCATTTT. Amino acids: CAWSPQTNQPQHF. Complete variable domain (other parts from reference TRBV30 and TRBJ1-5): SQTIHQWPATLVQPVGSPLSLECTVEGTSNPNLYWYRQAAGRGLQLLFYSVGIGQISSEVPQNLSASRPQDRQFILSSKKLLLSDSGFYLCAWSPQTNQPQHFGDGTRLSIL.

This chain uses TRBV6-1 with TRBJ2-7; D is uncertain. Germline V gene sequence: CDR1 MNHNS, CDR2 SASEGT. Trimming stripped 8 bases from V and 4 bases from J, with 21 bases between. The CDR3 runs to 15 residues. As DNA, the CDR3 is TGTGCCAGCTCCGTCACAGCTAGAAACAGATACGAGCAGTACTTC. It encodes CASSVTARNRYEQYF.

The genes are TRBV6-5 and TRBJ2-6; tentative D call: TRBD1 (6 bases). The CDR3 contains 15 residues. Trimming left V 6 bases short and J 3 bases short, with 12 bases between. From germline, CDR1 is MNHEY and CDR2 SVGAGI. CDR3 coding DNA: TGTGCCAGCAGACCAACAGGGTATGGGGCCAACGTCCTGACTTTC. It encodes CASRPTGYGANVLTF.

The chain uses TRBV11-2 and TRBJ2-1; D is unresolved. V was clipped by 2 bases and J by 4 bases, with 18 bases between them. The length of the CDR3 is 17 residues. The V gene's germline CDR1 is SGHAT and CDR2 FQNNGV. The DNA for the CDR3 is TGTGCCAGCAGCTTAACCCCCGGGTACGAAAGTTACAATGAGCAGTTCTTC. It specifies CASSLTPGYESYNEQFF.

The chain is built from TRBV28 and TRBJ1-2; D perhaps matches TRBD1 (6 bases). Germline CDR1 is MDHEN and CDR2 is SYDVKM. CDR3 length: 14 amino acids. The ends were cut back, 7 bases at V and 8 bases at J, with 20 bases in the middle. This chain's CDR3 is CASTAQGTRVGYTF. CDR3 nucleotide sequence: TGTGCCAGCACCGCACAGGGAACACGGGTGGGCTACACCTTC.

This chain links TRBV7-2 with TRBJ2-1; TRBD2 aligns across 12 bases. CDR1 and CDR2 (germline): SGHTA, FQGNSA. CDR3 size: 16 residues. V lost 3 bases and J lost 2; bases outside the gene matches: 2. CDR3 amino acids: CASSFGLAGTYNEQFF. The CDR3 nucleotides are TGTGCCAGCAGCTTCGGACTAGCGGGAACCTACAATGAGCAGTTCTTC.

J is TRBJ1-2 and V is TRBV28, with a weak D call TRBD1 (6 bases). V lost 6 bases, J lost 4 bases, and 18 bases lay in between. The CDR3 is made up of 15 amino acids. CDR1 and CDR2 (germline): MDHEN, SYDVKM. CDR3 protein: CASRPQGTYSYGYTF. CDR3 in DNA: TGTGCCAGCAGACCTCAGGGGACGTATAGCTATGGCTACACCTTC.

The chain links TRBV5-1 to TRBJ2-7; D gene uncertain. The germline V gene has CDR1 SGHRS and CDR2 YFSETQ. The CDR3 sequence is 16 residues long. Trimming stripped 4 bases from V and 0 bases from J, with 17 bases between. CDR3 in amino acids: CASSLTPGSSSYEQYF. In nucleotides, the CDR3 is TGCGCCAGCAGCCTAACCCCGGGTTCCTCCTCCTACGAGCAGTACTTC.

This chain joins TRBV29-1 and TRBJ1-2, with unresolved D. This CDR3 region has 13 residues. Deletions cut 3 bases from V and 2 bases from J, with 10 bases between. Per the germline V gene, CDR1 is SQVTM and CDR2 is ANQGSEA. In DNA, the CDR3 is TGCAGCGTTGACGTCCGACCGAACTATGGCTACACCTTC. Protein: CSVDVRPNYGYTF.

The V gene is TRBV7-9, the J gene TRBJ2-5, with no clear D. CDR1 is SEHNR and CDR2 is FQNEAQ in the germline V gene (reference sequence). V lost 2 bases to trimming and J lost 5 bases, with 3 bases between them. There are 11 residues in the CDR3. The CDR3 DNA sequence: TGTGCCAGCAGCTTAAGTGAGACCCAGTACTTC. Amino acid sequence: CASSLSETQYF.

The chain links TRBV2 to TRBJ1-5; 9 bases agree with TRBD1. This CDR3 contains 14 residues. CDR1 and CDR2 (germline): SNHLY, FYNNEI. Trimming removed 6 bases from V and 6 bases from J; junction bases left unmatched: 6. CDR3 protein: CASRMDRGGQPQHF. For the CDR3, the DNA is TGTGCCAGCAGGATGGACAGGGGAGGTCAGCCCCAGCATTTT. The full variable domain, with the rest looked up from reference TRBV2 and TRBJ1-5, is EPEVTQTPSHQVTQMGQEVILRCVPISNHLYFYWYRQILGQKVEFLVSFYNNEISEKSEIFDDQFSVERPDGSNFTLKIRSTKLEDSAMYFCASRMDRGGQPQHFGDGTRLSIL.

The CDR3 sequence is CASSDLARGRNSPLHF. CDR3 DNA: TGTGCCAGCAGTGATTTGGCGAGAGGGCGGAATTCACCCCTCCACTTT. The rearrangement links TRBV2 to TRBJ1-6, with unresolved D. CDR3 length: 16 residues. The germline V gene has CDR1 SNHLY and CDR2 FYNNEI. V dropped 3 bases and J dropped 7 bases, with 16 bases sitting between them.

The chain has TRBV9 and TRBJ2-1; 10 positions agree with TRBD2. This CDR3 is 14 amino acids long. V lost 5 bases, J lost 8 bases, and 7 bases stayed unmatched. The V gene's germline CDR1 is SGDLS and CDR2 YYNGEE. Here the CDR3 DNA reads TGTGCCAGCAGTTCCAGCGGGAGGGCGGATGAGCAGTTCTTC. As protein: CASSSSGRADEQFF.

The chain joins TRBV2 to TRBJ2-7; D is undetermined. Germline-derived CDR1 and CDR2 are SNHLY and FYNNEI. V lost 8 bases and J 3 bases, leaving 5 bases between the germline ends. The CDR3 extends over 10 amino acids. CDR3 sequence (DNA): TGTGCCAGCGGGTACTACGAGCAGTACTTC. This codes for CASGYYEQYF.

The chain couples TRBV5-1 to TRBJ2-1; the D is unclear. This CDR3 spans 14 amino acids. The germline V gene has CDR1 SGHRS and CDR2 YFSETQ. Trimming stripped 4 bases from V and 6 bases from J, with 14 bases between. CDR3 in DNA: TGCGCCAGCAGCGGGCGGCGGTGGGGCAATGAGCAGTTCTTC. Residues: CASSGRRWGNEQFF.

The rearrangement joins TRBV28 to TRBJ1-5; D is perhaps TRBD1 (6 bases). The V gene lost 3 bases and the J gene lost 0 bases, with 15 bases spanning the gap. CDR1 is MDHEN, CDR2 SYDVKM, per germline. The CDR3 has 17 residues. CDR3 region: CASSFSGHLYSNQPQHF. CDR3 nucleotides: TGTGCCAGCAGTTTTTCGGGACACTTGTATAGCAATCAGCCCCAGCATTTT.

The chain uses TRBV2 and TRBJ1-2, with D perhaps TRBD1 (6 bases). The CDR3 covers 14 residues. The germline CDR1 and CDR2 sequences are SNHLY and FYNNEI. The V gene lost 6 bases and the J gene lost 0 bases, with 11 bases spanning the gap. In DNA form, the CDR3 reads TGTGCCAGCAGAGGACAGACCTCTAACTATGGCTACACCTTC. Translating it yields CASRGQTSNYGYTF.

The chain links TRBV14 to TRBJ2-2; 7 bases align to TRBD1. The J segment lost 7 bases and the V segment lost 4 bases, leaving 3 bases of the junction unmatched. Looked up from germline, CDR1 is SGHDN and CDR2 is FVKESK. This CDR3 region has 13 residues. The DNA for the CDR3 is TGTGCCAGCAGCCGCTACAGGGGCGGGGAGCTGTTTTTT. Encoded protein: CASSRYRGGELFF.